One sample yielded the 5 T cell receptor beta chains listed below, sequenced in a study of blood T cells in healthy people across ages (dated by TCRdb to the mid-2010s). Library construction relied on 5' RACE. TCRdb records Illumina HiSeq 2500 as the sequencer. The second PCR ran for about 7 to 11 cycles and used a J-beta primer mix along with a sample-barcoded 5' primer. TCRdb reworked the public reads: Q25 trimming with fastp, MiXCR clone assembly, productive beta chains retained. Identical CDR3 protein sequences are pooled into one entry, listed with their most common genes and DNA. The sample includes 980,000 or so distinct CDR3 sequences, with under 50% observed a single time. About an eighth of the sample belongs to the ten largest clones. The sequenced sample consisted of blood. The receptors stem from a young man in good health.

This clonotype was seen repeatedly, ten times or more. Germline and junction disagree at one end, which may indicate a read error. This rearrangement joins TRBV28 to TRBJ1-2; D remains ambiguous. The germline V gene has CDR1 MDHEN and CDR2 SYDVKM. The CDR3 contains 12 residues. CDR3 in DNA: TGCGCCAGCAGCAGAGAAAACTATGGCTACACCTTC. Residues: CASSRENYGYTF.

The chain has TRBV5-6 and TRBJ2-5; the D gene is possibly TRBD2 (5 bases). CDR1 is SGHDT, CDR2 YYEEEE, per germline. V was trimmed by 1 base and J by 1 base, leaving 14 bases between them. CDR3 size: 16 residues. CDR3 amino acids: CASSLIARAPQETQYF. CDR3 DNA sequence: TGTGCCAGCAGCTTGATTGCGAGGGCGCCCCAAGAGACCCAGTACTTC.

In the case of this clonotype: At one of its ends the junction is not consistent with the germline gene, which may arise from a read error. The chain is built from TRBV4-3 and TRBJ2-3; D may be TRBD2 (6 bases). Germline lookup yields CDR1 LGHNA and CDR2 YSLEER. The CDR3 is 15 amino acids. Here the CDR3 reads CASSQQATSTDMQYF. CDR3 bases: TGCGCCAGCAGCCAACAGGCTACTAGCACAGATATGCAGTATTTT.

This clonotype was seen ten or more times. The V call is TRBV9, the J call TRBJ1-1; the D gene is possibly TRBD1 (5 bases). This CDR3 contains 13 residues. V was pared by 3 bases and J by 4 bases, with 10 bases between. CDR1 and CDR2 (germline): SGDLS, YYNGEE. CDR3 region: CASSAMGRTEAFF. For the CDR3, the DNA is TGTGCCAGCAGCGCGATGGGACGCACTGAAGCTTTCTTT.

For the CDR3, the DNA is TGCAGTGCTAGACGGACGAAGGAAGAGACCCAGTACTTC. Residues: CSARRTKEETQYF. The rearrangement uses TRBV20-1 and TRBJ2-5; no reliable D call. The germline gives CDR1 DFQATT, CDR2 SNEGSKA (reference sequence). V gave up 2 bases and J gave up 3 bases, with 10 bases separating them. The CDR3 runs 13 residues.